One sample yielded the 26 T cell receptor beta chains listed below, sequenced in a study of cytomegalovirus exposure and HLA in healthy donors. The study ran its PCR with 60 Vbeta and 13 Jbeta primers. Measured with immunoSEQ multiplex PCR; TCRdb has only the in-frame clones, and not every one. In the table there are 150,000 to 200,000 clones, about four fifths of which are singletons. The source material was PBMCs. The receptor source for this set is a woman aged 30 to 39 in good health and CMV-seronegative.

CDR3 region: CASSLQAGGYNEQFF. For the CDR3, the DNA is TGTGCCAGCAGCTTACAGGCAGGGGGCTACAATGAGCAGTTCTTC. The rearrangement uses TRBV7-2 and TRBJ2-1, with 7 bases fitting TRBD1. Per the germline V gene, CDR1 is SGHTA and CDR2 is FQGNSA. The CDR3 spans 15 residues. V shed 2 bases, J shed 3 bases, and the junction held 4 bases outside the gene matches.

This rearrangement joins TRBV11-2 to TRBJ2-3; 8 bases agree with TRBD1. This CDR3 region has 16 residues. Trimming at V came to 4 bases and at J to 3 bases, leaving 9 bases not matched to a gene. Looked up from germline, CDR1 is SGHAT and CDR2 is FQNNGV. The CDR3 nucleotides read TGTGCCAGCAGCTCAGATCGGACAGGGTGGACAGATACGCAGTATTTT. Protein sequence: CASSSDRTGWTDTQYF.

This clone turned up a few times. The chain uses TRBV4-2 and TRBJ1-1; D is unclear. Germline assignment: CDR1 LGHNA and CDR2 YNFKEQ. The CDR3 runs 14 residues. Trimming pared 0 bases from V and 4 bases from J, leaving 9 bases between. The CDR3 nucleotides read TGTGCCAGCAGCCAAGATGGCGGGATCACTGAAGCTTTCTTT. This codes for CASSQDGGITEAFF.

CDR3 residues: CASSALSGGLTDTQYF. The CDR3 bases are TGTGCCAGCAGTGCCCTTAGCGGGGGGCTCACAGATACGCAGTATTTT. The chain is built from TRBV6-4 and TRBJ2-3, with 10 positions matching TRBD2. This CDR3 has 16 residues. After removal of 4 bases from V and 2 bases from J, the junction contained 6 bases not matched to a gene. Germline V gene data show CDR1 as MRHNA and CDR2 as SNTAGT.

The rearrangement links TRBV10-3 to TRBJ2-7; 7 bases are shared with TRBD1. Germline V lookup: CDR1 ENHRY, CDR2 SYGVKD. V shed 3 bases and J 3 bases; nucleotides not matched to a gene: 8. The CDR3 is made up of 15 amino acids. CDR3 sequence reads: CAISDQTGPRYEQYF. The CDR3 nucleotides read TGTGCCATCAGTGATCAGACAGGGCCCCGCTACGAGCAGTACTTC.

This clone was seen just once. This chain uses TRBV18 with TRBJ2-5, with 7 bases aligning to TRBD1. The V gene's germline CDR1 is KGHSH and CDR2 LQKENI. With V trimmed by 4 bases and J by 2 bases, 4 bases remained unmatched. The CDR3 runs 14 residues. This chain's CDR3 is CASSLGTAQETQYF. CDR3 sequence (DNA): TGTGCCAGCTCACTCGGGACAGCGCAAGAGACCCAGTACTTC.

In nucleotides, the CDR3 is TGTGCCAGCAGCAGGCACAGGGCGCGAGAGCAGTACTTC. Residues: CASSRHRAREQYF. V gene TRBV25-1 combines with J gene TRBJ2-7; D perhaps matches TRBD1 (6 bases). The CDR3 totals 13 residues. Trimming stripped 6 bases from V and 7 bases from J, with 16 bases between. Germline V gene sequence: CDR1 MGHDK, CDR2 SYGVNS.

CDR3 in amino acids: CASSPNVGTDNYGYTF. The DNA of the CDR3 is TGTGCCAGCTCACCAAATGTCGGGACAGACAACTATGGCTACACCTTC. The V and J genes are TRBV18 and TRBJ1-2, with 7 nucleotides matching TRBD1. Germline CDR1 KGHSH, CDR2 LQKENI. The CDR3 is 16 amino acids. V shed 2 bases, J shed 2 bases, and the junction held 8 bases outside the gene matches.

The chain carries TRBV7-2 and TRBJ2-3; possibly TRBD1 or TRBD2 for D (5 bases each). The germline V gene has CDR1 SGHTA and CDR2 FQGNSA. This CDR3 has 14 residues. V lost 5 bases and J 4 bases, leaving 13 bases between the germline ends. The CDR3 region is CASSLGAGADTQYF. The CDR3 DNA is TGTGCCAGCAGCCTAGGGGCGGGCGCAGATACGCAGTATTTT.

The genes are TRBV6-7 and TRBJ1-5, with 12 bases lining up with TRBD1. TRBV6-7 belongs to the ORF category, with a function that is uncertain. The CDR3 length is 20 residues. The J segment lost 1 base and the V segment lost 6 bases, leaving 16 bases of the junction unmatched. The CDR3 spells CASRGTRPGQGARSNQPQHF. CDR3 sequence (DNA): TGTGCCAGCAGGGGGACACGGCCGGGACAGGGGGCTCGGAGCAATCAGCCCCAGCATTTT.

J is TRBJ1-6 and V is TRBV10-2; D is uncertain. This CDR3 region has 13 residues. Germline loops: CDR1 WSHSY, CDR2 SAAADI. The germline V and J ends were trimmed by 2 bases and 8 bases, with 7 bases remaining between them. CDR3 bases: TGCGCCAGCAGTGAGATGGGCGATTCACCCCTCCACTTT. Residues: CASSEMGDSPLHF.

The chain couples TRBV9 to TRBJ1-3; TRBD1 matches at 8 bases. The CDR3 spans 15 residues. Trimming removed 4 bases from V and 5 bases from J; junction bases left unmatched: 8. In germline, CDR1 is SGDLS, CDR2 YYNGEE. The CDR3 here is CASSSPQGARNTIYF. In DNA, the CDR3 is TGTGCCAGCAGCTCGCCGCAGGGGGCGCGAAACACCATATATTTT.

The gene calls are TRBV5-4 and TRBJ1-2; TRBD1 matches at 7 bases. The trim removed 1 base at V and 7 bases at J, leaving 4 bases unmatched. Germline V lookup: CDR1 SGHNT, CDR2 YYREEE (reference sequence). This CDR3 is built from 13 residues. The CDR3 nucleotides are TGTGCCAGCAGCTTGTGGCAGGGGGGTGGCTACACCTTC. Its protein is CASSLWQGGGYTF.

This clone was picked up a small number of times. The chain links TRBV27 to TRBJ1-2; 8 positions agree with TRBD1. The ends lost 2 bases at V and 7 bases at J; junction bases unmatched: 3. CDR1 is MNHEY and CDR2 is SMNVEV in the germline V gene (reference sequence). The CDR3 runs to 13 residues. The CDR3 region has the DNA TGTGCCAGCAGTTTACAGGGGGCGATTGGCTACACCTTC. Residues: CASSLQGAIGYTF.

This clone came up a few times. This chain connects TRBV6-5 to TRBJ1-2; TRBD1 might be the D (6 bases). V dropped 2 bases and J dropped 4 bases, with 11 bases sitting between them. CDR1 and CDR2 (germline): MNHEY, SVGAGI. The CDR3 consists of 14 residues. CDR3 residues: CASSYMQGTYGYTF. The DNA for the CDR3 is TGTGCCAGCAGTTACATGCAGGGGACCTATGGCTACACCTTC.

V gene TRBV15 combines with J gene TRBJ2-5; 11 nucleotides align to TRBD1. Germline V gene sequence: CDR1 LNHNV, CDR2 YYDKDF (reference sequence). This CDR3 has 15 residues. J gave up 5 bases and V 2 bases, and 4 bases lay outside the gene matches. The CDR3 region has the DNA TGTGCCACCAGCAGACCGGACAGGGGGCGGGAGACCCAGTACTTC. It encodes CATSRPDRGRETQYF.

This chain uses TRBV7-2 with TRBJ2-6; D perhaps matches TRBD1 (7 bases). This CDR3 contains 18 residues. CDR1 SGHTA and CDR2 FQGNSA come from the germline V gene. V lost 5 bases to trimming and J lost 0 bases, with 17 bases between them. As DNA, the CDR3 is TGTGCCAGCAGCCCCAGGGGGGCGGATTACTCTGGGGCCAACGTCCTGACTTTC. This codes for CASSPRGADYSGANVLTF.

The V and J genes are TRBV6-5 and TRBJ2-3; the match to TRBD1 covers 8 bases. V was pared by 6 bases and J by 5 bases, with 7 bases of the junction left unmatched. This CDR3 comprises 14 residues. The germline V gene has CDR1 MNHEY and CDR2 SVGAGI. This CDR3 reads CASRRQGSGDTQYF. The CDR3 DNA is TGTGCCAGCAGACGACAGGGGTCGGGAGATACGCAGTATTTT.

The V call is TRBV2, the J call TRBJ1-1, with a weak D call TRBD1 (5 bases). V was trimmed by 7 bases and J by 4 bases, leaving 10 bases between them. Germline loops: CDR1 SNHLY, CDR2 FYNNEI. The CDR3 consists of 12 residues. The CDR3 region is CASIGGTTEAFF. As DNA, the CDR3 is TGTGCCAGCATCGGGGGGACCACTGAAGCTTTCTTT.

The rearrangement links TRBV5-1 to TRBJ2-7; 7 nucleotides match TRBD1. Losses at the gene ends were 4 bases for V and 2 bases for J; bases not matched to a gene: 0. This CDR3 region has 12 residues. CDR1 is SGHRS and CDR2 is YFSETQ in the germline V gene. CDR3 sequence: CASSDRAYEQYF. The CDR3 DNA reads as TGCGCCAGCAGCGACAGGGCCTACGAGCAGTACTTC.

CDR3: CASSAIRNTEAFF. CDR3 nucleotides: TGCGCCAGCAGCGCGATAAGGAACACTGAAGCTTTCTTT. The chain is built from TRBV5-1 and TRBJ1-1; D uncertain. Germline lookup yields CDR1 SGHRS and CDR2 YFSETQ. Trimming cost V 4 bases and J 1 base, with 8 bases left between them. The CDR3 has 13 residues.

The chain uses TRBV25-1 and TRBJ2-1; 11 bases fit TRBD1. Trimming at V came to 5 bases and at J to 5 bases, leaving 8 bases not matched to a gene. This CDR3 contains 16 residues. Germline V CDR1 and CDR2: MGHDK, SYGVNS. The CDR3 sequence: CASSRTGGRGHNEQFF. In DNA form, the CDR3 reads TGTGCCAGCAGTAGGACAGGGGGCAGGGGCCACAATGAGCAGTTCTTC.

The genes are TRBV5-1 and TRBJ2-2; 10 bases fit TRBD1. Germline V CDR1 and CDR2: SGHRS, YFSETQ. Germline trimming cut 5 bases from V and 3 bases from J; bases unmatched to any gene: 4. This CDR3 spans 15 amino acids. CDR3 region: CASRRDRGDTGELFF. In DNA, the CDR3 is TGCGCCAGCAGGCGGGACAGGGGTGACACCGGGGAGCTGTTTTTT.

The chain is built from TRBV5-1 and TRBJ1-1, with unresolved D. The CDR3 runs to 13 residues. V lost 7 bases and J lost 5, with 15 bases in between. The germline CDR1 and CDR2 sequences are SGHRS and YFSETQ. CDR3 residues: CASSLEVQTEAFF. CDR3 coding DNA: TGCGCCAGCTCCCTTGAGGTTCAGACTGAAGCTTTCTTT.

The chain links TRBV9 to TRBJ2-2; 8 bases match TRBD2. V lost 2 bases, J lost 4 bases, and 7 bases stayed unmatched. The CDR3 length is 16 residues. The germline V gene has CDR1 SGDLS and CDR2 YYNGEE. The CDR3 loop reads CASSVGRSGSTGELFF. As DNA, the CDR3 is TGTGCCAGCAGCGTCGGTCGAAGCGGGAGCACCGGGGAGCTGTTTTTT.

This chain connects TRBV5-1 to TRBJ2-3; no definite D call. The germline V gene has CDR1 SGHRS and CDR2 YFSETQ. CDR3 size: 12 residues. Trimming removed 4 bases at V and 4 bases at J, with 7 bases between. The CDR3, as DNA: TGCGCCAGCAGCCGGAGCGCAGATACGCAGTATTTT. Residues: CASSRSADTQYF.